Listed here are 30 T cell receptor beta chains from one sample, sequenced in a study of EBV T-cell therapy then PD-1 blockade in nasopharyngeal carcinoma listed by TCRdb under 2021. The sample's treatment or condition label, in plain terms: AdE1-LMPpoly-expanded autologous EBV-specific T-cell therapy followed by anti-PD-1 nivolumab. Libraries came from the immunoSEQ multiplex PCR assay. The immuneACCESS repertoire file appears here via TCRdb, limited to in-frame rearrangements. These files lack a portion of the clones; in checked studies, under half of the deficit traces to unresolved V genes, and the cause of the others is not known. Present in this sample are 20,000 or so clones, about 80% of which were seen just once. The top ten constitute over 25% of the sample. Their antigens are not known. Specimen: CD8+ T cells from blood, collected at roughly day 60 from a patient whose treatment included autologous EBV-specific T cells and nivolumab. The source is a man between 35 and 55 years old with nasopharyngeal carcinoma.

The rearrangement joins TRBV9 to TRBJ2-5, with a weak D call TRBD1 (6 bases). Per germline, CDR1 SGDLS and CDR2 YYNGEE. V lost 5 bases to trimming and J lost 5 bases, with 16 bases between them. The CDR3 is 14 amino acids. The CDR3 DNA reads TGTGCCAGCAGTCTACAGGGTATTCGGGAGACCCAGTACTTC. It yields the protein CASSLQGIRETQYF. The full variable domain, its missing parts supplied by reference TRBV9 and TRBJ2-5, is DSGVTQTPKHLITATGQRVTLRCSPRSGDLSVYWYQQSLDQGLQFLIQYYNGEERAKGNILERFSAQQFPDLHSELNLSSLELGDSALYFCASSLQGIRETQYFGPGTRLLVL.

This clone was counted a single time. The V gene is TRBV7-6, the J gene TRBJ1-1; no clear D. Trimming removed 2 bases at V and 1 base at J, with 8 bases between. Looked up from germline, CDR1 is SGHVS and CDR2 is FNYEAQ. This CDR3 is 14 amino acids long. In DNA, the CDR3 is TGTGCCAGCAGCTTAATCACAGAGAACACTGAAGCTTTCTTT. Translating it yields CASSLITENTEAFF.

The chain uses TRBV10-3 and TRBJ2-3; D could derive from TRBD1 or TRBD2 (5 bases each). Germline loops: CDR1 ENHRY, CDR2 SYGVKD. Trimming left V 6 bases short and J 2 bases short, with 12 bases between. The CDR3 runs to 14 residues. The CDR3 protein is CAISDRDATDTQYF. Written as DNA, the CDR3 is TGTGCCATCAGCGACCGGGACGCCACAGATACGCAGTATTTT.

Only one count was recorded for this clone. The genes are TRBV4-1 and TRBJ2-5; TRBD1 or TRBD2 may be the D gene (7 bases each). The CDR3 is made up of 15 amino acids. CDR1 is MGHRA and CDR2 is YSYEKL in the germline V gene. V lost 2 bases and J 4 bases, leaving 14 bases between the germline ends. For the CDR3, the DNA is TGCGCCAGCAGCCAATCGACAGGGAGGGTAGAGACCCAGTACTTC. Protein: CASSQSTGRVETQYF.

The chain recombines TRBV6-1 with TRBJ2-2; no clear D. This CDR3 is 13 amino acids long. V was trimmed by 1 base and J by 9 bases, leaving 9 bases between them. Germline CDR1 MNHNS, CDR2 SASEGT. The CDR3 protein is CASSEVFGRELFF. The CDR3, as DNA: TGTGCCAGCAGTGAAGTTTTTGGCCGGGAGCTGTTTTTT.

This clone showed up just once. V is TRBV29-1 and J is TRBJ2-2; TRBD2 agrees at 10 bases. The CDR3 spans 14 residues. Germline trimming cut 5 bases from V and 3 bases from J; bases unmatched to any gene: 3. In germline, CDR1 is SQVTM, CDR2 ANQGSEA. This CDR3 reads CSVRTSGDTGELFF. CDR3 nucleotide sequence: TGCAGCGTTCGGACTAGCGGTGACACCGGGGAGCTGTTTTTT.

The chain employs TRBV25-1 and TRBJ1-4, with a weak D call TRBD1 (5 bases). CDR1 is MGHDK, CDR2 SYGVNS, per germline. The CDR3 spans 15 residues. V gave up 6 bases and J gave up 8 bases, with 19 bases separating them. The DNA for the CDR3 is TGTGCCAGCAGCGAGGGGATAGGGGTGGGCGAAAAACTGTTTTTT. This encodes CASSEGIGVGEKLFF.

The V and J genes are TRBV7-9 and TRBJ1-1, with a possible D match to TRBD1 (6 bases). The germline CDR1 and CDR2 sequences are SEHNR and FQNEAQ (reference sequence). V was pared by 0 bases and J by 10 bases, with 9 bases between. The CDR3 spans 12 residues. CDR3 DNA sequence: TGTGCCAGCAGCTTAGCGTGGGACATAGCTTTCTTT. Amino acids: CASSLAWDIAFF.

The rearrangement links TRBV5-1 to TRBJ2-5; D tentatively reads TRBD1 or TRBD2 (5 bases each). The V gene's germline CDR1 is SGHRS and CDR2 YFSETQ. The CDR3 length is 14 residues. The V end was cut by 6 bases, the J end by 4 bases, with 16 bases between. CDR3 coding DNA: TGCGCCAGCAAGGCACCCAGGGAGAGAGAGACCCAGTACTTC. It translates to CASKAPRERETQYF.

The gene calls are TRBV10-2 and TRBJ2-5, with D possibly matching TRBD1 (5 bases). CDR3 length: 13 residues. CDR1 and CDR2 (germline): WSHSY, SAAADI. Trimming removed 3 bases from V and 5 bases from J, with 10 bases in between. CDR3 sequence reads: CASSDSGWETQYF. In nucleotides, the CDR3 is TGCGCCAGCAGTGATTCAGGGTGGGAGACCCAGTACTTC.

This chain uses TRBV24-1 with TRBJ2-2, with D maybe TRBD1 (5 bases). The CDR3 sequence is 17 residues long. Germline-derived CDR1 and CDR2 are KGHDR and SFDVKD. Trimming cost V 2 bases and J 0 bases, with 12 bases left between them. CDR3 sequence reads: CATSDYHRPSNTGELFF. CDR3 DNA: TGTGCCACCAGTGATTATCACAGGCCATCGAACACCGGGGAGCTGTTTTTT.

This sequence joins TRBV7-2 and TRBJ2-7; TRBD2 agrees at 7 bases. This CDR3 contains 15 residues. V was clipped by 0 bases and J by 5 bases; unmatched bases: 7. Germline lookup yields CDR1 SGHTA and CDR2 FQGNSA. CDR3 DNA sequence: TGTGCCAGCAGCTTAGCCGCCGGGAGGACGGACGAGCAGTACTTC. Residues: CASSLAAGRTDEQYF. The complete variable domain, with remaining parts taken from reference TRBV7-2 and TRBJ2-7, reads GAGVSQSPSNKVTEKGKDVELRCDPISGHTALYWYRQSLGQGLEFLIYFQGNSAPDKSGLPSDRFSAERTGGSVSTLTIQRTQQEDSAVYLCASSLAAGRTDEQYFGPGTRLTVT.

The chain uses TRBV9 and TRBJ2-2, with D maybe TRBD2 (6 bases). The germline gives CDR1 SGDLS, CDR2 YYNGEE. The CDR3 totals 14 residues. V was pared by 0 bases and J by 6 bases, with 9 bases between. In nucleotides, the CDR3 is TGTGCCAGCAGCGTAGTCGGGGGTGCCGGGGAGCTGTTTTTT. This codes for CASSVVGGAGELFF.

The chain carries TRBV6-2 or TRBV6-3 and TRBJ2-5; TRBD2 matches 14 bases. CDR1 is MNHEY, CDR2 SVGEGT, per germline. The CDR3 covers 15 residues. The J segment lost 4 bases and the V segment lost 6 bases, leaving 4 bases of the junction unmatched. Written as DNA, the CDR3 is TGTGCCAGCAGCCGACTAGCGGGGGGGCCAGAGACCCAGTACTTC. As protein: CASSRLAGGPETQYF.

The J gene is TRBJ2-2, the V gene TRBV19; 11 bases agree with TRBD1. This CDR3 is 19 amino acids long. J was trimmed by 2 bases and V by 4 bases; bases with no gene match: 12. Germline V gives CDR1 LNHDA, CDR2 SQIVND (reference sequence). CDR3 coding DNA: TGTGCCAGTAGTACACCAATCGGGACAGGGGGATTTAACACCGGGGAGCTGTTTTTT. Protein sequence: CASSTPIGTGGFNTGELFF. The whole variable domain, filled in from reference TRBV19 and TRBJ2-2, reads DGGITQSPKYLFRKEGQNVTLSCEQNLNHDAMYWYRQDPGQGLRLIYYSQIVNDFQKGDIAEGYSVSREKKESFPLTVTSAQKNPTAFYLCASSTPIGTGGFNTGELFFGEGSRLTVL.

The V gene is TRBV5-6, the J gene TRBJ1-4, with TRBD1 as a possible D gene (6 bases). Germline CDR1 SGHDT, CDR2 YYEEEE. The V end was cut by 1 base, the J end by 6 bases, with 16 bases between. The CDR3 loop spans 16 amino acids. CDR3 sequence: CASSLNAGEHHEKLFF. CDR3 bases: TGTGCCAGCAGCTTGAACGCAGGGGAGCACCATGAAAAACTGTTTTTT.

The CDR3 nucleotides read TGCGCCAGCAGCCAATCCGTGATCGGCTATGGCTACACCTTC. Protein product: CASSQSVIGYGYTF. The chain employs TRBV4-1 and TRBJ1-2; D ambiguous. Between the trimmed V and J ends, which lost 2 bases and 4 bases, there was a span of 11 bases. CDR3 length: 14 residues. Germline V gene data show CDR1 as MGHRA and CDR2 as YSYEKL.

V gene TRBV19 combines with J gene TRBJ2-7; 11 bases agree with TRBD1. Trimming cost V 7 bases and J 4 bases; bases outside gene matches: 6. The CDR3 totals 14 residues. Germline V gene lookup returns CDR1 LNHDA and CDR2 SQIVND (reference sequence). The CDR3 spells CASKRTGGSYEQYF. For the CDR3, the DNA is TGTGCCAGTAAGCGGACAGGGGGCAGTTACGAGCAGTACTTC.

The chain has TRBV28 and TRBJ2-1; D assignment may be TRBD1 or TRBD2 (5 bases each). V lost 5 bases to trimming and J lost 0 bases, with 23 bases between them. Germline CDR1 MDHEN, CDR2 SYDVKM. CDR3 length equals 19 residues. This CDR3 is CASSPWDVAPAGSYNEQFF. CDR3 nucleotides: TGTGCCAGCAGTCCGTGGGACGTAGCCCCCGCAGGCTCCTACAATGAGCAGTTCTTC.

V gene TRBV9 combines with J gene TRBJ2-7; a possible D gene is TRBD1 (6 bases). V was pared by 0 bases and J by 7 bases, with 14 bases between. CDR1 is SGDLS, CDR2 YYNGEE, per germline. This CDR3 is 14 amino acids long. The CDR3 DNA is TGTGCCAGCAGCGTAGATAGCAGGGGAAGGGAGCAGTACTTC. Its translation is CASSVDSRGREQYF.

The chain combines TRBV7-2 with TRBJ2-5, with unresolved D. V was cut by 1 base and J by 4 bases, with 16 bases left in between. The CDR3 has 16 residues. Germline V lookup: CDR1 SGHTA, CDR2 FQGNSA. CDR3 in DNA: TGTGCCAGCAGCTTAGAGAGACATGCCGAAGGAGAGACCCAGTACTTC. This translates into CASSLERHAEGETQYF.

CDR3 residues: CASSGTGANEKLFF. The CDR3 nucleotides read TGTGCCAGCAGCGGCACAGGGGCTAATGAAAAACTGTTTTTT. The chain employs TRBV9 and TRBJ1-4; 7 bases fit TRBD1. The trim removed 3 bases at V and 3 bases at J, leaving 2 bases unmatched. There are 14 residues in the CDR3. Germline lookup yields CDR1 SGDLS and CDR2 YYNGEE.

V usage is TRBV6-2 or TRBV6-3 and J usage is TRBJ1-2, with D hard to call. Germline V gene data show CDR1 as MNHEY and CDR2 as SVGEGT. V was pared by 5 bases and J by 3 bases, with 10 bases between. This CDR3 has 13 residues. CDR3 nucleotide sequence: TGTGCCAGCAGTGTGGGCACACACTATGGCTACACCTTC. Amino acid sequence: CASSVGTHYGYTF.

The CDR3, as DNA: TGTGCCATCAGCGAGGGGGAAAGGCATCACGAACTGTTTTTT. Protein: CAISEGERHHELFF. V and J are TRBV10-3 and TRBJ1-4, with D possibly being TRBD1 (6 bases). The V and J ends lost 6 bases and 12 bases respectively, with 20 bases between them. Germline-derived CDR1 and CDR2 are ENHRY and SYGVKD. This CDR3 comprises 14 residues.

This chain joins TRBV27 and TRBJ1-2; D gene ambiguous. Germline loops: CDR1 MNHEY, CDR2 SMNVEV (reference sequence). The germline V and J ends were trimmed by 0 bases and 8 bases, with 10 bases remaining between them. The CDR3 extends over 13 amino acids. CDR3 coding DNA: TGTGCCAGCAGTTTATCCCCCTCTATGGGCTACACCTTC. Translated, it gives CASSLSPSMGYTF.

The V and J genes are TRBV5-8 and TRBJ1-1, with 7 bases lining up with TRBD1. The CDR3 contains 16 residues. With V trimmed by 4 bases and J by 5 bases, 14 bases remained unmatched. CDR1 SGHTS and CDR2 YDEGEE come from the germline V gene. The CDR3 sequence is CASSRDRVNSRTEAFF. The CDR3 DNA reads as TGTGCCAGCAGCCGTGACAGGGTCAATAGTCGGACTGAAGCTTTCTTT. The variable domain in full, completed from reference TRBV5-8 and TRBJ1-1, reads EAGVTQSPTHLIKTRGQQATLRCSPISGHTSVYWYQQALGLGLQFLLWYDEGEERNRGNFPPRFSGRQFPNYSSELNVNALELEDSALYLCASSRDRVNSRTEAFFGQGTRLTVV.

The chain joins TRBV27 to TRBJ2-3, with D tentatively TRBD1 or TRBD2 (5 bases each). The length of the CDR3 is 15 residues. Looked up from germline, CDR1 is MNHEY and CDR2 is SMNVEV (reference sequence). Deletions cut 6 bases from V and 1 base from J, with 14 bases between. DNA for the CDR3: TGTGCCAGCAGCCGCGCGGTGGGGGGCACAGATACGCAGTATTTT. Its protein is CASSRAVGGTDTQYF.

V is TRBV18 and J is TRBJ2-7; 12 positions agree with TRBD2. Germline loops: CDR1 KGHSH, CDR2 LQKENI. V was clipped by 6 bases and J by 7 bases; unmatched bases: 16. This CDR3 has 17 residues. CDR3 protein: CASSERPSGGAAWEQYF. As DNA, the CDR3 is TGTGCCAGCTCCGAGCGGCCTAGCGGGGGGGCGGCTTGGGAGCAGTACTTC. The full variable domain, its missing parts supplied by reference TRBV18 and TRBJ2-7, is NAGVMQNPRHLVRRRGQEARLRCSPMKGHSHVYWYRQLPEEGLKFMVYLQKENIIDESGMPKERFSAEFPKEGPSILRIQQVVRGDSAAYFCASSERPSGGAAWEQYFGPGTRLTVT.

The sample holds a few counts of this clone. V is TRBV15 and J is TRBJ2-7; 10 nucleotides match TRBD1. The ends lost 0 bases at V and 2 bases at J; junction bases unmatched: 4. CDR1 is LNHNV, CDR2 YYDKDF, per germline (reference sequence). The CDR3 runs 16 residues. The CDR3 region is CATSRDRDRGTYEQYF. The CDR3 DNA follows: TGTGCCACCAGCAGAGACCGGGACAGGGGCACCTACGAGCAGTACTTC.

CDR3 amino acids: CASSLIGGRENIQYF. The CDR3 DNA reads as TGTGCCAGCAGCTTAATCGGGGGCCGGGAAAACATTCAGTACTTC. The chain combines TRBV7-3 with TRBJ2-4; the D gene could be TRBD1 or TRBD2 (6 bases each). Trimming cost V 1 base and J 5 bases, with 12 bases left between them. Germline CDR1 is SGHTA and CDR2 is FQGTGA. The CDR3 is 15 residues long.